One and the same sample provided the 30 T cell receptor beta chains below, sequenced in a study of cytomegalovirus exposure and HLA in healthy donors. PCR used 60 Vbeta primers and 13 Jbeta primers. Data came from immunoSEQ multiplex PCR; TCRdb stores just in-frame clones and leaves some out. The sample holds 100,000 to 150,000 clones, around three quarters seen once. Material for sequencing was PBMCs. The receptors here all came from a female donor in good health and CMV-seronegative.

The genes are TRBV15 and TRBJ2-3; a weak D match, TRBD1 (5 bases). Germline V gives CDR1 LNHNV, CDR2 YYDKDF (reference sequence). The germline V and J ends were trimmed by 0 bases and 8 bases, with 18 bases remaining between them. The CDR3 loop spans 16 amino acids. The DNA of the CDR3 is TGTGCCACCAGCAGAGATCCCTCTGGGCTTCAGGGTACGCAGTATTTT. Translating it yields CATSRDPSGLQGTQYF.

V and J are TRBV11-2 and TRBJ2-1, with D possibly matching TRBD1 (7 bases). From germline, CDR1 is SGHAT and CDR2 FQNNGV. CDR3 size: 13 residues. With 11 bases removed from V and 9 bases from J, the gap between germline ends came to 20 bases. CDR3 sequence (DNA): TGTGCCGGAGGGAAAACAGGGGTGAGTGAGCAGTTCTTC. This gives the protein CAGGKTGVSEQFF.

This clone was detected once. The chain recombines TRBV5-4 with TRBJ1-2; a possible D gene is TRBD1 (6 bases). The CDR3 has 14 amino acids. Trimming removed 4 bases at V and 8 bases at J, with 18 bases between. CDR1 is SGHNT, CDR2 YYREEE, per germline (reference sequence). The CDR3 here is CASSRPGHGTGYTF. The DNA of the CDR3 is TGTGCCAGCAGCCGACCGGGACACGGAACCGGCTACACCTTC.

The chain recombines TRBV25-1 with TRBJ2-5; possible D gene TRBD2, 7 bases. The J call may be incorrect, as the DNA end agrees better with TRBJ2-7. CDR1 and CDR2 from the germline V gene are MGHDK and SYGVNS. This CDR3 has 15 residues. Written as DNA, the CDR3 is TGTGCCAGCAGTGAGACCGGGGGGCCCCTCTACGAGCAGTACTTC. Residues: CASSETGGPLYEQYF.

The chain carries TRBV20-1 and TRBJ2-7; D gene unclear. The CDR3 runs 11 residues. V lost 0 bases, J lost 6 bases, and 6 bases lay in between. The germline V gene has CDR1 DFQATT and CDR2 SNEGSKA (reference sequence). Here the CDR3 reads CSARDLGEQYF. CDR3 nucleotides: TGCAGTGCTAGAGATCTAGGCGAGCAGTACTTC.

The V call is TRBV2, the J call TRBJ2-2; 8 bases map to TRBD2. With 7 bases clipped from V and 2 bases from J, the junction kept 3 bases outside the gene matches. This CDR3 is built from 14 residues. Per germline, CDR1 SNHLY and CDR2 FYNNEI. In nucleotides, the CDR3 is TGTGCCAGCAAGAGCGGGAGCAACACCGGGGAGCTGTTTTTT. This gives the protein CASKSGSNTGELFF. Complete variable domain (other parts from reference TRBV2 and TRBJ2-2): EPEVTQTPSHQVTQMGQEVILRCVPISNHLYFYWYRQILGQKVEFLVSFYNNEISEKSEIFDDQFSVERPDGSNFTLKIRSTKLEDSAMYFCASKSGSNTGELFFGEGSRLTVL.

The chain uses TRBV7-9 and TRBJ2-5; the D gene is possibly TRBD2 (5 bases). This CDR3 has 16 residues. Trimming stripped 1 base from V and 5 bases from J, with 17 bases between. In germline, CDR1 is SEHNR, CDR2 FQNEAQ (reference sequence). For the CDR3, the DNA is TGTGCCAGCAGCTTAGGAATACTAGTTGTGGGTGAGACCCAGTACTTC. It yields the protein CASSLGILVVGETQYF.

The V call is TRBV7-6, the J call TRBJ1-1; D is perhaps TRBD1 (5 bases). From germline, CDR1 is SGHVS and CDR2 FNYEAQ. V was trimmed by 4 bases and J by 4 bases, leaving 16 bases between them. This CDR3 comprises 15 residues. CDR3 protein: CASSSSGRRSTEAFF. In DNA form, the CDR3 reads TGTGCCAGCAGCTCATCAGGGAGGAGAAGCACTGAAGCTTTCTTT.

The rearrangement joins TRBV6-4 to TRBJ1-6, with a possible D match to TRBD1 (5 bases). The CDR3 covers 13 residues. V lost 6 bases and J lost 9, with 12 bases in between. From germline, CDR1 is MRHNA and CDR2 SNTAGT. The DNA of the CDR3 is TGTGCCAGCAGGGACACGGAGCTTTCACCCCTCCACTTT. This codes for CASRDTELSPLHF.

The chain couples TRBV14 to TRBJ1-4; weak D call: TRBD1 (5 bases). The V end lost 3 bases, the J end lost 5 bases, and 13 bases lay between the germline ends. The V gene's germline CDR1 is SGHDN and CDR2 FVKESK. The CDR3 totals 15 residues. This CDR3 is CASSHRRTRNEKLFF. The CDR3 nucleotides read TGTGCCAGCAGCCACCGACGGACAAGGAATGAAAAACTGTTTTTT.

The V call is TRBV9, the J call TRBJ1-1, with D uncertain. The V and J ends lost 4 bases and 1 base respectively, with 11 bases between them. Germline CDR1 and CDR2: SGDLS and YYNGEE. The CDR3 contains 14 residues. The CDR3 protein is CASSSGGQNTEAFF. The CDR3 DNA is TGTGCCAGCAGCTCGGGCGGGCAGAACACTGAAGCTTTCTTT.

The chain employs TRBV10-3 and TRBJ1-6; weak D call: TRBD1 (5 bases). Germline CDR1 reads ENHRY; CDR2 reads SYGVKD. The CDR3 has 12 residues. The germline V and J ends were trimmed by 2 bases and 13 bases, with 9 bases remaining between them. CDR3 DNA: TGTGCCATCAGTGAGCAGGGTAACCCCCTCCACTTT. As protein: CAISEQGNPLHF.

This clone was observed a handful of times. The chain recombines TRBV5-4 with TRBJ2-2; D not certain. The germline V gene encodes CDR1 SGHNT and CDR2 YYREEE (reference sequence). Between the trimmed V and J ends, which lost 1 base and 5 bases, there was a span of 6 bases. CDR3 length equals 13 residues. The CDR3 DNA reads TGTGCCAGCAGCTTGTTGAGTACCGGGGAGCTGTTTTTT. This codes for CASSLLSTGELFF.

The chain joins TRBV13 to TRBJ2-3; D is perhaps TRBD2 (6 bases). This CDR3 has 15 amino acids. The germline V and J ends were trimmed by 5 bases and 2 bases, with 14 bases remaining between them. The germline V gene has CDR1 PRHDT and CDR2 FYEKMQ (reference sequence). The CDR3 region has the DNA TGTGCCAGCAGCGGGCGGGACGGATTCACAGATACGCAGTATTTT. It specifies CASSGRDGFTDTQYF. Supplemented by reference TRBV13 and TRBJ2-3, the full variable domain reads AAGVIQSPRHLIKEKRETATLKCYPIPRHDTVYWYQQGPGQDPQFLISFYEKMQSDKGSIPDRFSAQQFSDYHSELNMSSLELGDSALYFCASSGRDGFTDTQYFGPGTRLTVL.

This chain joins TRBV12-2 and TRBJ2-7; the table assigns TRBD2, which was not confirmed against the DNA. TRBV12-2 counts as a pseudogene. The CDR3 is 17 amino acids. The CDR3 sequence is CASRPRGEDTSSYEQYF. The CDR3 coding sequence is TGTGCAAGTCGCCCCCGAGGGGAGGATACTAGCTCCTACGAGCAGTACTTC.

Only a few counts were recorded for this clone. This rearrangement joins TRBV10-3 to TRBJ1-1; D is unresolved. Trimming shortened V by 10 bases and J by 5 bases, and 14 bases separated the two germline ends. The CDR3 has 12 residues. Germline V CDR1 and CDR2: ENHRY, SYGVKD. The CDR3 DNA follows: TGTGCCAGCGGAGGGCCTGAGACTGAAGCTTTCTTT. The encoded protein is CASGGPETEAFF.

CDR3 DNA: TGTGCCAGCAGCTGGACCGGGACTAGCGGGGGGCCGCCAGATACGCAGTATTTT. Protein product: CASSWTGTSGGPPDTQYF. This sequence joins TRBV7-2 and TRBJ2-3; TRBD2 aligns across 15 bases. This CDR3 contains 18 residues. The V segment lost 4 bases and the J segment 4 bases; nucleotides outside the gene matches: 9. Germline lookup yields CDR1 SGHTA and CDR2 FQGNSA.

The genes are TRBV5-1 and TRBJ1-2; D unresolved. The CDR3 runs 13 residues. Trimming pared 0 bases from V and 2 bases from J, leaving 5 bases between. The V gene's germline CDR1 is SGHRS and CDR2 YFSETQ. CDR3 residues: CASSLVQNYGYTF. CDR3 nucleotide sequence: TGCGCCAGCAGCTTGGTTCAGAACTATGGCTACACCTTC.

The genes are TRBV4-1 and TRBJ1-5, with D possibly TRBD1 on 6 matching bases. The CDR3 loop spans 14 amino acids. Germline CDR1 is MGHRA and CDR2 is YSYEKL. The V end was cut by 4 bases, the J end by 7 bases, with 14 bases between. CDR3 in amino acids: CASSPTGSGQPQHF. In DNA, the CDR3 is TGCGCCAGCAGCCCCACAGGGTCGGGACAGCCCCAGCATTTT.

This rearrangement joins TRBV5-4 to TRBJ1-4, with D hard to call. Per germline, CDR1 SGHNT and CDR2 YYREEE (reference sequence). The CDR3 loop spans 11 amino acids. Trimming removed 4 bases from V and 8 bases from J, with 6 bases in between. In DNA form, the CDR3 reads TGTGCCAGCAGCGCGTTAGAAAAACTGTTTTTT. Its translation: CASSALEKLFF.

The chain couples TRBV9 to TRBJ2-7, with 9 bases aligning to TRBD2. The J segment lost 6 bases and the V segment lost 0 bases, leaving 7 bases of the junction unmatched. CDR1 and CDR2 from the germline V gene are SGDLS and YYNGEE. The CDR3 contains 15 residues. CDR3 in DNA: TGTGCCAGCAGCGTAGGGCTTAGCGGGAGCGGCGAGCAGTACTTC. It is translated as CASSVGLSGSGEQYF.

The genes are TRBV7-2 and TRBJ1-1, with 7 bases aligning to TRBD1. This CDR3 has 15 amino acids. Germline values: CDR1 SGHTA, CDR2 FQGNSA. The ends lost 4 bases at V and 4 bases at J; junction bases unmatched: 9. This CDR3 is CASSWYLSGGTEAFF. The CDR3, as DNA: TGTGCCAGCAGCTGGTATCTATCAGGGGGCACTGAAGCTTTCTTT.

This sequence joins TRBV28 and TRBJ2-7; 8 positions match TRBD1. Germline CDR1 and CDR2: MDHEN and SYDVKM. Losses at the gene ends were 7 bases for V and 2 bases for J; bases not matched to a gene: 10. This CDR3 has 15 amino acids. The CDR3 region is CASKKAGGQAYEQYF. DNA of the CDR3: TGTGCCAGCAAAAAAGCAGGGGGCCAGGCCTACGAGCAGTACTTC.

The CDR3 nucleotides are TGTGCCAGCAGTGCACAGGGTCTTTTCACTGAAGCTTTCTTT. Translated, it gives CASSAQGLFTEAFF. The genes are TRBV25-1 and TRBJ1-1, with a tentative D call TRBD1 (6 bases). CDR1 and CDR2 (germline): MGHDK, SYGVNS. The CDR3 is 14 residues long. The V end lost 4 bases, the J end lost 4 bases, and 13 bases lay between the germline ends.

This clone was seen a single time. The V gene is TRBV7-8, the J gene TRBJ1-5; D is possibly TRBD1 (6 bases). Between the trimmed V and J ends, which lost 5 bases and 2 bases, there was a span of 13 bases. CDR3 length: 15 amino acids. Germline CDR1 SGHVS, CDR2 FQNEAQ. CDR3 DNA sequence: TGTGCCAGCAGCCAGGGACCAGGGGGCAATCAGCCCCAGCATTTT. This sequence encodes CASSQGPGGNQPQHF. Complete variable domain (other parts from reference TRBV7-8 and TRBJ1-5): GAGVSQSPRYKVAKRGQDVALRCDPISGHVSLFWYQQALGQGPEFLTYFQNEAQLDKSGLPSDRFFAERPEGSVSTLKIQRTQQEDSAVYLCASSQGPGGNQPQHFGDGTRLSIL.

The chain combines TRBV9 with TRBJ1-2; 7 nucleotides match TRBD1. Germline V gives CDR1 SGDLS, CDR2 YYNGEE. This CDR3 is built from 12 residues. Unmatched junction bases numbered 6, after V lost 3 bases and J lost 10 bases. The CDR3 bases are TGTGCCAGCAGCGCGTGGACAGGTGACTACACCTTC. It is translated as CASSAWTGDYTF.

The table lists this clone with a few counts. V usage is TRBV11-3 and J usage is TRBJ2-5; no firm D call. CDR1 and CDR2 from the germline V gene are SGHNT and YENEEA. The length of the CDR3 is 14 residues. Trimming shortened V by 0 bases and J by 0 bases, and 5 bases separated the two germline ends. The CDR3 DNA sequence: TGTGCCAGCAGCTTAGATGCGGACCAAGAGACCCAGTACTTC. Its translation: CASSLDADQETQYF.

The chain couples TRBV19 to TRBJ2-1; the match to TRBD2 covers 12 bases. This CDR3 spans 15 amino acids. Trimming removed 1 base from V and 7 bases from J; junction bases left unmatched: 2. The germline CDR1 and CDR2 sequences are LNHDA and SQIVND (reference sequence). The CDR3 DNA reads TGTGCCAGTAGTATAGGACTAGCGGGAGTTAATGAGCAGTTCTTC. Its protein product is CASSIGLAGVNEQFF.

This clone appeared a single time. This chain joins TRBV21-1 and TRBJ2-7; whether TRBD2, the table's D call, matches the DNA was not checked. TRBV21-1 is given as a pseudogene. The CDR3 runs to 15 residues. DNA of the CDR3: TGTGCCAGCAGCAGAGAACTAGCGGACTCCTACGAGCAGTACTTC. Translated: CASSRELADSYEQYF.

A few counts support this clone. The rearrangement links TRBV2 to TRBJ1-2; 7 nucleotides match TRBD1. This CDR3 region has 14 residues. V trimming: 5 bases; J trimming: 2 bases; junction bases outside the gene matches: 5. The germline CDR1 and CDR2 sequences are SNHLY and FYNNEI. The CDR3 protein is CASSPETGNYGYTF. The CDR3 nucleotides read TGTGCCAGCAGTCCAGAGACAGGGAACTATGGCTACACCTTC.